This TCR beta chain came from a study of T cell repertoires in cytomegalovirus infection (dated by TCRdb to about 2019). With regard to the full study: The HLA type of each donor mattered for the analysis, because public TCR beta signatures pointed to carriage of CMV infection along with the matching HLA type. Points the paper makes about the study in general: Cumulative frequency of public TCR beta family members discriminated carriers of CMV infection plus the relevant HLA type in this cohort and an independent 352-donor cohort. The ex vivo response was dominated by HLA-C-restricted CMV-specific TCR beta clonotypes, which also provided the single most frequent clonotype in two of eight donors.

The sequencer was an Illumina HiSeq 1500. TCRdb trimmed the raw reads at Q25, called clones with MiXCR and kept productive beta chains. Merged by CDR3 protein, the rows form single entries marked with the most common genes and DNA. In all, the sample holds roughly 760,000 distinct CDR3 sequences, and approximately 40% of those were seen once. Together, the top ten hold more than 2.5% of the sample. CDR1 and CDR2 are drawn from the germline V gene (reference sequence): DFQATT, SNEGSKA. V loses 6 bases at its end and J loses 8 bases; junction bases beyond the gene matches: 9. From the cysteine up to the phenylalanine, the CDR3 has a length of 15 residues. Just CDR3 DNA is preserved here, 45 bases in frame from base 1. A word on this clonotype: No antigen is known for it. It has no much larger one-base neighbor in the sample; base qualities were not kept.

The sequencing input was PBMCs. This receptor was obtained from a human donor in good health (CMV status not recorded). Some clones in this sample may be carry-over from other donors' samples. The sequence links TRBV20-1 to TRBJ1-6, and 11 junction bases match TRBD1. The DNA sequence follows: TGCAGTGCCAAAAATCGGGACAGGGGGTATTCACCCCTCCACTTT. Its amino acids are CSAKNRDRGYSPLHF.